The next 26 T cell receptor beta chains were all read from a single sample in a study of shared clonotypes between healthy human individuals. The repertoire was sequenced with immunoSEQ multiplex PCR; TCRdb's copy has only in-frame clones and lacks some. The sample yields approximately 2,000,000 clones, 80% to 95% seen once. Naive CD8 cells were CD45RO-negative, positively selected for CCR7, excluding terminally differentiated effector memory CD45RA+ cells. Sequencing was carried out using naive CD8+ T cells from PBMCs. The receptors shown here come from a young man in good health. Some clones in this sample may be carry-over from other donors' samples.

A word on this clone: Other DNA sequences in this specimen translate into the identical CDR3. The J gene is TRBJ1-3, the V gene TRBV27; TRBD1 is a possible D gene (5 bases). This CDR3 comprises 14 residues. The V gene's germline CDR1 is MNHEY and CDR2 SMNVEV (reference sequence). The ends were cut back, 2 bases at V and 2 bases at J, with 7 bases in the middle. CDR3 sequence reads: CASSLQGTGNTIYF. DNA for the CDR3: TGTGCCAGCAGTTTACAGGGTACTGGAAACACCATATATTTT.

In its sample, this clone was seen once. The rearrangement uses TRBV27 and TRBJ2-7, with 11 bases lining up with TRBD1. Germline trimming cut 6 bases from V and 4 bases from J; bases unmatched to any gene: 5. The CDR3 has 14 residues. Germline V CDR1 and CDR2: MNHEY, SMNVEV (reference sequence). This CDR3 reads CASRDRGRVYEQYF. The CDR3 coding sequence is TGTGCCAGCAGGGACAGGGGGCGCGTATACGAGCAGTACTTC.

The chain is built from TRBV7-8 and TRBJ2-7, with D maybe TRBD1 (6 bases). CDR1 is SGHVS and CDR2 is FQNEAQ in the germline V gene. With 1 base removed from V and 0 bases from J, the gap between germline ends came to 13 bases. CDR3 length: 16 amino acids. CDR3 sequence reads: CASSLGWGRSSYEQYF. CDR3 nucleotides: TGTGCCAGCAGCTTAGGTTGGGGGCGGAGCTCCTACGAGCAGTACTTC.

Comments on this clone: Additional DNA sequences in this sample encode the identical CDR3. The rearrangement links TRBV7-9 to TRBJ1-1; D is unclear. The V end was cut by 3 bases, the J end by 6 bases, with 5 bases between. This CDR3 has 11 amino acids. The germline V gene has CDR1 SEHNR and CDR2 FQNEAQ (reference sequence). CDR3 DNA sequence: TGTGCCAGCAGCTTGATGGCTGAAGCTTTCTTT. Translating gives CASSLMAEAFF.

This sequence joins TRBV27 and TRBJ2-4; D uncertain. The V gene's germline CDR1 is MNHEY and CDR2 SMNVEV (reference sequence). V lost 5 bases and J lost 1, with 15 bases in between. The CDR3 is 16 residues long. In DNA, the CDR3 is TGTGCCAGCAGTCCGCCAGAAGGTTGGGCCAAAAACATTCAGTACTTC. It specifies CASSPPEGWAKNIQYF.

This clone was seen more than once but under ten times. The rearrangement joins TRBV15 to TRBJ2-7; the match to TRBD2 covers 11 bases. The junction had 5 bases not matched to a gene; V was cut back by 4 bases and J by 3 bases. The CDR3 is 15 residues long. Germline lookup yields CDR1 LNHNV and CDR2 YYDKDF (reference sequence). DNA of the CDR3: TGTGCCACCAGCATGGGGCTAGCGGGAGGCTACGAGCAGTACTTC. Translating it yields CATSMGLAGGYEQYF.

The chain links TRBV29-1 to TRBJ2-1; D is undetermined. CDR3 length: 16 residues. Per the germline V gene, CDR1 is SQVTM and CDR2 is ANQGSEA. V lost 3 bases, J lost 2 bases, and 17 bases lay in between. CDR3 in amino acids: CSVEGIGELTYNEQFF. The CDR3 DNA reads TGCAGCGTTGAGGGGATAGGTGAACTGACCTACAATGAGCAGTTCTTC.

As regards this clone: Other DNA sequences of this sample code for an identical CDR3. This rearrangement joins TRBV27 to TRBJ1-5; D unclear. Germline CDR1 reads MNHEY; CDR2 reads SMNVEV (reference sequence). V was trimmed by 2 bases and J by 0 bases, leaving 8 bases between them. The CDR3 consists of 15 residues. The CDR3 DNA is TGTGCCAGCAGTTTAAGCGGGTATAGCAATCAGCCCCAGCATTTT. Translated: CASSLSGYSNQPQHF.

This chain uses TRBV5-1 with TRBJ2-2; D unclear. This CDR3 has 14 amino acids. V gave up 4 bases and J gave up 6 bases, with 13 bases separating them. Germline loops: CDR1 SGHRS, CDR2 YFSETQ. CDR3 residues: CASSLFPSAGELFF. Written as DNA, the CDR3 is TGCGCCAGCAGCCTCTTTCCCTCAGCCGGGGAGCTGTTTTTT. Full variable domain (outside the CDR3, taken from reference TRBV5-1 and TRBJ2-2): KAGVTQTPRYLIKTRGQQVTLSCSPISGHRSVSWYQQTPGQGLQFLFEYFSETQRNKGNFPGRFSGRQFSNSRSEMNVSTLELGDSALYLCASSLFPSAGELFFGEGSRLTVL.

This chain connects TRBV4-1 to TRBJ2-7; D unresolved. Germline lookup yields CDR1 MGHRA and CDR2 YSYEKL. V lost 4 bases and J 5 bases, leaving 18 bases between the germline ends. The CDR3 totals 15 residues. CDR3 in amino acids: CASSLLGNRWDEQYF. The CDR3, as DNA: TGCGCCAGCAGCCTGCTTGGTAATAGGTGGGACGAGCAGTACTTC.

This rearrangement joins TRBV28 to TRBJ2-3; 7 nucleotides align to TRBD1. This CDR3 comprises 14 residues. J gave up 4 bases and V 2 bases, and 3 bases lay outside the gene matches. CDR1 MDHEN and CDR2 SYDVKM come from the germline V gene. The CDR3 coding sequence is TGTGCCAGCAGTTTAGACAGGGAAGCAGATACGCAGTATTTT. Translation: CASSLDREADTQYF.

CDR3 nucleotide sequence: TGTGCCAGCAGCTTCTCGGTACTAGCGGGAGACTACGAGCAGTACTTC. Translated, it gives CASSFSVLAGDYEQYF. The chain combines TRBV11-2 with TRBJ2-7; 11 nucleotides match TRBD2. Germline assignment: CDR1 SGHAT and CDR2 FQNNGV. V lost 3 bases and J lost 3; bases outside the gene matches: 7. This CDR3 region has 16 residues.

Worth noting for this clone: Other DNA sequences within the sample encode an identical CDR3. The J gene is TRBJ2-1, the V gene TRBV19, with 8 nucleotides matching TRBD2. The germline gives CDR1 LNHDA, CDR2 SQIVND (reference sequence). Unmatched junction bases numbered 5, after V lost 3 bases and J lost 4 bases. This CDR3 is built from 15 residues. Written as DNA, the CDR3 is TGTGCCAGTAGTATTTCAGCGGGAGAGTACAATGAGCAGTTCTTC. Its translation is CASSISAGEYNEQFF.

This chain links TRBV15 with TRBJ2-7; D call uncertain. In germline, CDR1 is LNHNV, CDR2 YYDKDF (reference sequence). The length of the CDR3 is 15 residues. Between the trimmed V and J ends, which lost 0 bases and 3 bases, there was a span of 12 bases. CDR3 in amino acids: CATSRDLGSRYEQYF. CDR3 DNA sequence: TGTGCCACCAGCAGAGATTTGGGCAGCCGCTACGAGCAGTACTTC.

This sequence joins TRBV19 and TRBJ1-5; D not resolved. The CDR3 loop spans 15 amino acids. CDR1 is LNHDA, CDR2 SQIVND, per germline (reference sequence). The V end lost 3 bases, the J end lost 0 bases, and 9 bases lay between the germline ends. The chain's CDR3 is CASSMGRSSNQPQHF. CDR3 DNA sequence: TGTGCCAGTAGTATGGGGAGGAGTAGCAATCAGCCCCAGCATTTT.

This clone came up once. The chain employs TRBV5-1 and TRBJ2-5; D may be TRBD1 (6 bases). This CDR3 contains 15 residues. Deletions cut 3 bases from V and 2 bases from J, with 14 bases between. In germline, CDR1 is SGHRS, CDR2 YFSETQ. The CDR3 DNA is TGCGCCAGCAGCTCCGCCCTGGACAGTCAAGAGACCCAGTACTTC. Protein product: CASSSALDSQETQYF. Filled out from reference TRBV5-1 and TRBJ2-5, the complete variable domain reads KAGVTQTPRYLIKTRGQQVTLSCSPISGHRSVSWYQQTPGQGLQFLFEYFSETQRNKGNFPGRFSGRQFSNSRSEMNVSTLELGDSALYLCASSSALDSQETQYFGPGTRLLVL.

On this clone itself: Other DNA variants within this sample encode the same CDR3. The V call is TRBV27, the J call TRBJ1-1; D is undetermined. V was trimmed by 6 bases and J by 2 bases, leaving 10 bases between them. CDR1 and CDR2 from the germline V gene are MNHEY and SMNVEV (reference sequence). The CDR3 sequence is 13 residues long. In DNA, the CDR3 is TGTGCCAGCAGGGCCACAGTTAACACTGAAGCTTTCTTT. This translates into CASRATVNTEAFF.

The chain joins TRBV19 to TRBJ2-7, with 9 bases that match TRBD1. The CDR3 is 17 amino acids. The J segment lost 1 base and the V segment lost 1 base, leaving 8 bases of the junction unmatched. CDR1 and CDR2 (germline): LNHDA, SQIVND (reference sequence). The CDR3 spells CASSIGFGQGFSYEQYF. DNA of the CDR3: TGTGCCAGTAGTATAGGATTTGGACAGGGGTTTTCCTACGAGCAGTACTTC.

This chain's CDR3 is CASTDSEYEQYF. CDR3 sequence (DNA): TGCGCCAGCACCGATAGCGAGTACGAGCAGTACTTC. This chain uses TRBV4-3 with TRBJ2-7, with D perhaps matching TRBD2 (5 bases). This CDR3 has 12 residues. V gave up 7 bases and J gave up 4 bases, with 11 bases separating them. Per germline, CDR1 LGHNA and CDR2 YSLEER.

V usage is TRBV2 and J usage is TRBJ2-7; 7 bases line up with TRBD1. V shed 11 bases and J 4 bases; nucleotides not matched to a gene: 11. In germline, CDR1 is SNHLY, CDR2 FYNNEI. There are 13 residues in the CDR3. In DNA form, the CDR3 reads TGTGCCGCCCGGACAGGACTCTATTACGAGCAGTACTTC. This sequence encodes CAARTGLYYEQYF.

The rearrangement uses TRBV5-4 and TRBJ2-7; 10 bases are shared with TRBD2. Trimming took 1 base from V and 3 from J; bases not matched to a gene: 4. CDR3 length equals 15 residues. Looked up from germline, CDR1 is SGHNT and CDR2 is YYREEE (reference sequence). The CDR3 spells CASSLSTSGIYEQYF. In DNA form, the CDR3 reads TGTGCCAGCAGCTTGAGTACTAGCGGGATCTACGAGCAGTACTTC.

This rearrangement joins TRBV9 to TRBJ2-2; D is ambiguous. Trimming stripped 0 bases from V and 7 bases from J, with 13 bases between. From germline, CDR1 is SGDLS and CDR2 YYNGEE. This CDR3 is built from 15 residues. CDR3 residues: CASSVGIPLGGELFF. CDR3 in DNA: TGTGCCAGCAGCGTAGGTATCCCGCTGGGCGGGGAGCTGTTTTTT.

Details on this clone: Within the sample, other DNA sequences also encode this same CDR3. For the CDR3, the DNA is TGTGCCAGCAGCGTGGGCAGGGGCTCAGATACGCAGTATTTT. Translated: CASSVGRGSDTQYF. This chain links TRBV9 with TRBJ2-3; D is possibly TRBD1 (6 bases). The length of the CDR3 is 14 residues. Looked up from germline, CDR1 is SGDLS and CDR2 is YYNGEE. V shed 2 bases and J shed 4 bases, with 11 bases lying between them.

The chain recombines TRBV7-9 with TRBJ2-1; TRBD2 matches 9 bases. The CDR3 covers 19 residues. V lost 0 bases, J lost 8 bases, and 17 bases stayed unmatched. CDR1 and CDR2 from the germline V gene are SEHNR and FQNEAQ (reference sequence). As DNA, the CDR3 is TGTGCCAGCAGCTTAGCGGTAGTAGCGGGAGTTAGTAATGGGGATGAGCAGTTCTTC. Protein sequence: CASSLAVVAGVSNGDEQFF.

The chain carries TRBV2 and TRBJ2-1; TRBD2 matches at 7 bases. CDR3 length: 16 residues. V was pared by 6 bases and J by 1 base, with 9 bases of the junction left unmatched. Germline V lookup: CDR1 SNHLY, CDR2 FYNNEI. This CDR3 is CASSALTSESYNEQFF. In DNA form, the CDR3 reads TGTGCCAGCAGCGCCCTAACTAGCGAATCCTACAATGAGCAGTTCTTC.

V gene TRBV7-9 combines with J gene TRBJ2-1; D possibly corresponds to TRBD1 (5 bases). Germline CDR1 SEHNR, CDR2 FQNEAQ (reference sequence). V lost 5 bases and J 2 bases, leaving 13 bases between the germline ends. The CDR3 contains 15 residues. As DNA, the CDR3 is TGTGCCAGCAGCGCAGGGATTCTAACCTACAATGAGCAGTTCTTC. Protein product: CASSAGILTYNEQFF.